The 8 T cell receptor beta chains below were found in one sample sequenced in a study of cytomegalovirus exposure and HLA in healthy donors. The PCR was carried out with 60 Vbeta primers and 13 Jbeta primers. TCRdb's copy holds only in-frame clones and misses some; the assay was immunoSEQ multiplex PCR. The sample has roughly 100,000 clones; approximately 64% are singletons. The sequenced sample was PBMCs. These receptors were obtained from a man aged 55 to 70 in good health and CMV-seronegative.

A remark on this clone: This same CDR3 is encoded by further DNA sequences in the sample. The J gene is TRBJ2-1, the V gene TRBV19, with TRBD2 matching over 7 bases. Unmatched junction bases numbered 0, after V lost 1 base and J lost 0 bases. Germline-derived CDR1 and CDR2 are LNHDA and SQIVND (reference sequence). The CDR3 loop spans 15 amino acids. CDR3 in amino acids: CASSIGGGSYNEQFF. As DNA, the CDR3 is TGTGCCAGTAGTATAGGCGGGGGCTCCTACAATGAGCAGTTCTTC.

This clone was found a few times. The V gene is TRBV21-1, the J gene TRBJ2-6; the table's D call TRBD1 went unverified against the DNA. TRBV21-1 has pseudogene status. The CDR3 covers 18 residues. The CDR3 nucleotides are TGTGCCAGCAGAATATACAGGGGGCGGAAAGCCGGGGCCAACGTCCTGACTTTC. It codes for CASRIYRGRKAGANVLTF.

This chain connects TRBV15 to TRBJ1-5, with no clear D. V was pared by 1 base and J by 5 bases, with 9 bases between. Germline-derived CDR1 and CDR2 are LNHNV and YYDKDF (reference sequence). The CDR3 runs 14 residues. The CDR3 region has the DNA TGTGCCACCAGCAGAGTCCCAGGATATCAGCCCCAGCATTTT. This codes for CATSRVPGYQPQHF. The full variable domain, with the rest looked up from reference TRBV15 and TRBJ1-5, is DAMVIQNPRYQVTQFGKPVTLSCSQTLNHNVMYWYQQKSSQAPKLLFHYYDKDFNNEADTPDNFQSRRPNTSFCFLDIRSPGLGDTAMYLCATSRVPGYQPQHFGDGTRLSIL.

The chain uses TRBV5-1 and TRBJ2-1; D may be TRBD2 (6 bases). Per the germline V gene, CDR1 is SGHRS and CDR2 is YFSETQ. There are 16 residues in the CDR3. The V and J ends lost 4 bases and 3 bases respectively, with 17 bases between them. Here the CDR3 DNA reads TGCGCCAGCAGCCCCCCGCGGCGGGGAGACTACAATGAGCAGTTCTTC. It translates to CASSPPRRGDYNEQFF.

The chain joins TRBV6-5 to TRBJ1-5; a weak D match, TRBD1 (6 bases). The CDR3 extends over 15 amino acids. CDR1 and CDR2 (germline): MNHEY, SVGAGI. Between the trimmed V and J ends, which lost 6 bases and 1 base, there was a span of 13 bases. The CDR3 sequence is CASSRGGGSNQPQHF. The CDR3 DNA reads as TGTGCCAGCAGCCGAGGGGGTGGAAGCAATCAGCCCCAGCATTTT.

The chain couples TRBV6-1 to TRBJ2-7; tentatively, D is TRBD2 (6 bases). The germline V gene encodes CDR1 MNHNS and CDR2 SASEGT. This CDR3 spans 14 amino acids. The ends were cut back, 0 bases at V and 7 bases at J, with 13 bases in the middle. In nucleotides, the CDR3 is TGTGCCAGCAGTGAAGCCCCCGGGGGACGTGAGCAGTACTTC. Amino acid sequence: CASSEAPGGREQYF.

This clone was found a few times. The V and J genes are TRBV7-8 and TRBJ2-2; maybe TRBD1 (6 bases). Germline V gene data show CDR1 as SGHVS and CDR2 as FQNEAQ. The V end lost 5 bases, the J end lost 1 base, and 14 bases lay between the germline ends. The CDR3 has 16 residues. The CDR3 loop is CASSEQQGRNTGELFF. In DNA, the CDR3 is TGTGCCAGCAGCGAACAACAGGGAAGGAACACCGGGGAGCTGTTTTTT.

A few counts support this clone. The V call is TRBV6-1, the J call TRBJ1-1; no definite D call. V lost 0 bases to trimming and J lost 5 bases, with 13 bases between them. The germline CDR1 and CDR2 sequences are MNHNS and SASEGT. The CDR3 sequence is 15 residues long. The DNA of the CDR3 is TGTGCCAGCAGTGAAGCAGAGGAGGTGGGAACTGAAGCTTTCTTT. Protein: CASSEAEEVGTEAFF.